The clone carrying this TCR beta chain appeared once. What it recognizes is unknown. The sample belongs to a study of OX40 agonist ivuxolimab in advanced cancers. Study information: The group had a mean age of around 60 years, ranged from 23 to 79, and was approximately 81% male.

Per germline, CDR1 MNHEY and CDR2 SMNVEV (reference sequence). This CDR3 has 13 amino acids. V was clipped by 2 bases and J by 9 bases, with 11 bases between them. Findings of the study overall: Clones of CD4+ and CD8+ blood T cells grew by week 6 at doses of 0.1 to 3.0 mg/kg.

Using immunoSEQ multiplex PCR, the repertoire was profiled, and TCRdb retains in-frame clones only, with some absent. The sample contains 65,000 to 90,000 clones, about 90% of which appear only once. The chain joins TRBV27 to TRBJ1-5; D gene unclear. This sequence was found in an adult with an advanced solid tumor such as melanoma, head and neck, liver or kidney cancer. The sample in question was CD4+ or CD8+ T cells sorted from blood, obtained in a trial of the OX40 agonist ivuxolimab. The CDR3 sequence is CASSLNGGRPQHF. In nucleotides, the CDR3 is TGTGCCAGCAGTTTAAACGGAGGGCGGCCCCAGCATTTT.